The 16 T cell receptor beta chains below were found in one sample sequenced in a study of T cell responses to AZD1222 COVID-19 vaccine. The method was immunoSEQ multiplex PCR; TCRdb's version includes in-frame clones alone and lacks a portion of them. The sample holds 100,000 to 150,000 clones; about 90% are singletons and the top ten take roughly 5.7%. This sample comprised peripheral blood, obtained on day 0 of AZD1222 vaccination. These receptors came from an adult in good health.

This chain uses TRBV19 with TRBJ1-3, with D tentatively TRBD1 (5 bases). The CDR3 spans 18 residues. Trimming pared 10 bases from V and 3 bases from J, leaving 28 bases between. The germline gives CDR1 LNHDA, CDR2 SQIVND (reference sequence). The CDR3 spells CAIPKANSREVVGNTIYF. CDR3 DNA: TGTGCCATTCCCAAGGCAAATAGCAGGGAAGTAGTTGGAAACACCATATATTTT.

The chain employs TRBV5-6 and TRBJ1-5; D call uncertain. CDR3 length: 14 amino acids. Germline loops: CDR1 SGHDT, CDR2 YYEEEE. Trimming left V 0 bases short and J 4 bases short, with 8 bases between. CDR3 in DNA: TGTGCCAGCAGCTTGGTGGCAGATAATCAGCCCCAGCATTTT. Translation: CASSLVADNQPQHF.

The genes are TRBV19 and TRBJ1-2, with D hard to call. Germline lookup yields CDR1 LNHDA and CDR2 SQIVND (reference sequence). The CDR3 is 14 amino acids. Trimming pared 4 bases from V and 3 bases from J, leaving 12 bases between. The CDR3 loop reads CASSTPDRYYGYTF. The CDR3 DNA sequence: TGTGCCAGTAGTACGCCCGACCGCTACTATGGCTACACCTTC.

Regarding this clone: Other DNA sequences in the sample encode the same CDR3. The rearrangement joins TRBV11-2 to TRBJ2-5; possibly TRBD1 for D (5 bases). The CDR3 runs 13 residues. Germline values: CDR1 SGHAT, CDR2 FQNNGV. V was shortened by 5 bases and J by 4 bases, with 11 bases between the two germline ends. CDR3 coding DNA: TGTGCCAGCAGCCCAGGGTTGGGAGAGACCCAGTACTTC. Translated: CASSPGLGETQYF.

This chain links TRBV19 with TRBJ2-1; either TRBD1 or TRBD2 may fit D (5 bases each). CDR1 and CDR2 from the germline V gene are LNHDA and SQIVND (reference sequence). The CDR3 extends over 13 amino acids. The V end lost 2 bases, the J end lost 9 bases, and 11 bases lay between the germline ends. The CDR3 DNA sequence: TGTGCCAGTAGTATAAAGTTGGGGACTGAGCAGTTCTTC. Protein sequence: CASSIKLGTEQFF.

The CDR3 nucleotides are TGTGCCAGCACAGGGAGTCGTGGCTACACCTTC. Translated: CASTGSRGYTF. The chain joins TRBV25-1 to TRBJ1-2, with D maybe TRBD1 (5 bases). The CDR3 loop spans 11 amino acids. Germline lookup yields CDR1 MGHDK and CDR2 SYGVNS. Trimming removed 7 bases at V and 7 bases at J, with 10 bases between.

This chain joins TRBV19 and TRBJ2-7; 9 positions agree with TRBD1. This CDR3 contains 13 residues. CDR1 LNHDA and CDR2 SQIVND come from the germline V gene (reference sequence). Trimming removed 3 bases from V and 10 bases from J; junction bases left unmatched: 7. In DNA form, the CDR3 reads TGTGCCAGTAGTATTGGGGGACAGGGAAGTCAGTACTTC. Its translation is CASSIGGQGSQYF.

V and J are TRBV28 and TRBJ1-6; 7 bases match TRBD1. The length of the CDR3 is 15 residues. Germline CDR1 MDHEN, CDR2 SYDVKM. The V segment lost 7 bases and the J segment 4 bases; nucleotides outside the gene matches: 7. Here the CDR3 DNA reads TGTGCCAGCACCGACAGGGACCTTTATAATTCACCCCTCCACTTT. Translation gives CASTDRDLYNSPLHF.

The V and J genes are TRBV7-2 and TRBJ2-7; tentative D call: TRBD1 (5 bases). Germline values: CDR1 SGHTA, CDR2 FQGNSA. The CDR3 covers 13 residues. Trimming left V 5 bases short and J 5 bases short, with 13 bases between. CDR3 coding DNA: TGTGCCAGCAGCCCCGGACACAGCGACGAGCAGTACTTC. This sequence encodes CASSPGHSDEQYF.

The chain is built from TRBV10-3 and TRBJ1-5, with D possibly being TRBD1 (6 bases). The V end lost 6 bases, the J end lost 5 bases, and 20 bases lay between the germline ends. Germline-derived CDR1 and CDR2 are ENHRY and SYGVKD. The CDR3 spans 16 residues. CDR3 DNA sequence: TGTGCCATCAGCAACGGGGACAAGGGGGGCTATCAGCCCCAGCATTTT. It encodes CAISNGDKGGYQPQHF.

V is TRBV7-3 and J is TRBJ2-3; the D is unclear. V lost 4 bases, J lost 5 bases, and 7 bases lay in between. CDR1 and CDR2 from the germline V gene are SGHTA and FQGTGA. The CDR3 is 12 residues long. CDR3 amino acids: CASSSSRDTQYF. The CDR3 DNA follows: TGTGCCAGCAGCTCCTCGAGAGATACGCAGTATTTT.

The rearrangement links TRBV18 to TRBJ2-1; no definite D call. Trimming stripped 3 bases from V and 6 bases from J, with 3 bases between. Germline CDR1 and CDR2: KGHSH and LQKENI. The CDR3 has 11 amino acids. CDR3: CASSPSNEQFF. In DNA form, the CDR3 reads TGTGCCAGCTCACCTTCCAATGAGCAGTTCTTC.

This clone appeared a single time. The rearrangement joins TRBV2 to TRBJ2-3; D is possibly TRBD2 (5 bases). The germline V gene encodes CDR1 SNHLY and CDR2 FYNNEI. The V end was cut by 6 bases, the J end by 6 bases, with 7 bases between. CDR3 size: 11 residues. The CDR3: CASRWEDTQYF. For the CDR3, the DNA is TGTGCCAGCAGGTGGGAGGATACGCAGTATTTT.

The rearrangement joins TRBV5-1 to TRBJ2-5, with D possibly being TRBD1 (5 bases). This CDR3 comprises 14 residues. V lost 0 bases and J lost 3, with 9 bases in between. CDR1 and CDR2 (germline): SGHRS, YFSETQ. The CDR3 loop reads CASSLVATEETQYF. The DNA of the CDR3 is TGCGCCAGCAGCTTGGTGGCGACAGAAGAGACCCAGTACTTC. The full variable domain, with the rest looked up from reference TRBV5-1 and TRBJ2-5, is KAGVTQTPRYLIKTRGQQVTLSCSPISGHRSVSWYQQTPGQGLQFLFEYFSETQRNKGNFPGRFSGRQFSNSRSEMNVSTLELGDSALYLCASSLVATEETQYFGPGTRLLVL.

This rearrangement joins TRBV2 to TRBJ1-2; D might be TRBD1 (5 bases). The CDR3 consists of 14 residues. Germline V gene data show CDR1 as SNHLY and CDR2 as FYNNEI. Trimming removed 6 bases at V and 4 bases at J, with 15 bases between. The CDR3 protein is CASRGGSGVYGYTF. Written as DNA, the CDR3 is TGTGCCAGCAGGGGGGGAAGTGGAGTCTATGGCTACACCTTC.

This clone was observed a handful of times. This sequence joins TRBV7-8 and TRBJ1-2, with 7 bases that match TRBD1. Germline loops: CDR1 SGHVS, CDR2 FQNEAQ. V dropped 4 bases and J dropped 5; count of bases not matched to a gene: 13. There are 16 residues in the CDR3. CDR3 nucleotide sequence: TGTGCCAGCAGCTCCTCGTCGGCAGGGGGAAAGTATGGCTACACCTTC. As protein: CASSSSSAGGKYGYTF.